These T cell receptor beta chains were read from a single sample in a study of OX40 agonist ivuxolimab in advanced cancers. This table comes from immunoSEQ multiplex PCR, and its TCRdb copy is limited to in-frame clones, with some not included. The sample yields some 97,000 clones, 75% to 90% seen once. The starting material was CD4+ or CD8+ T cells sorted from blood, obtained in a trial of the OX40 agonist ivuxolimab. These receptor sequences come from an adult with an advanced solid tumor such as melanoma, head and neck, liver or kidney cancer. Each CDR3 is given with its conserved first and last residue. A D gene is named only where the DNA matches it firmly. Rows may omit the clone size; those that give it use once, few, many or a size class.

abundance	d_gene	v_gene	j_gene	CDR3nt	CDR3aa
once	-	TRBV29-1	TRBJ2-6	TGCAGCGTTCACAGGGCTGGGGCCAACGTCCTGACTTTC	CSVHRAGANVLTF
few	-	TRBV9	TRBJ1-2	TGTGCCAGCACCCCCCGTGTAGGGGGGAGTGGCTACACCTTC	CASTPRVGGSGYTF
-	TRBD1	TRBV19	TRBJ2-1	TGTGCCAGTTCTCCTCGAACAGGGGCCGTGTTTGGCTCCTACAATGAGCAGTTCTTC	CASSPRTGAVFGSYNEQFF
-	-	TRBV5-1	TRBJ2-1	TGCGCCAGCAGCTCAGCGGGCCCCTCCTACAATGAGCAGTTCTTC	CASSSAGPSYNEQFF
few	TRBD1	TRBV19	TRBJ1-5	TGTGCCAGTACTAACCGACAGGGCCTAAGGCCCCAGCATTTT	CASTNRQGLRPQHF
-	-	TRBV2	TRBJ1-1	TGTGCCAGCAGCGCCGACATGCCGGGGGTGAACACTGAAGCTTTCTTT	CASSADMPGVNTEAFF
-	TRBD1	TRBV6-5	TRBJ2-1	TGTGCCAGCAGTTACTCGATCCCCGACAGGGGCTATGAGCAGTTCTTC	CASSYSIPDRGYEQFF
-	TRBD1	TRBV7-9	TRBJ2-1	TGTGCCAGCAGCTTAGGGACAGGGCGAGGCAATGAGCAGTTCTTC	CASSLGTGRGNEQFF
-	-	TRBV21-1	TRBJ2-3	TGTGCCAGCAGCAAAAAAGAAGTGGGGGTAGATACGCAGTATTTT	CASSKKEVGVDTQYF
-	-	TRBV4-1	TRBJ2-5	TGCGCCAGCAGCCAAGAGGATGGCAGCAAAGAGACCCAGTACTTC	CASSQEDGSKETQYF
-	-	TRBV19	TRBJ2-7	TGTGCCAGTAGTATTTTCGGGCAGGGGCCCTACGAGCAGTACTTC	CASSIFGQGPYEQYF
-	-	TRBV15	TRBJ2-3	TGTGCCACCAGCAGAGAGGCGCGCGGAGCAGATACGCAGTATTTT	CATSREARGADTQYF
-	TRBD2	TRBV2	TRBJ2-1	TGTGCCAGCAGTGGATTAGCGGGAGGCGTCCGGAATGAGCAGTTCTTC	CASSGLAGGVRNEQFF
-	TRBD2	TRBV2	TRBJ2-3	TGTGCCAGCAGTTGGGGACAGCTAGCGGGAGGGCACGATACGCAGTATTTT	CASSWGQLAGGHDTQYF
-	-	TRBV2	TRBJ1-1	TGTGCCAGCAGTGCACATCAGGGGTACTACACTGAAGCTTTCTTT	CASSAHQGYYTEAFF
-	-	TRBV30	TRBJ1-2	TGTGCCTGGATGGGGATTCCCCTAAACTATGGCTACACCTTC	CAWMGIPLNYGYTF
few	-	TRBV30	TRBJ2-4	TGTGCCTGGAGTGTACTCGGGGGGCTAGCCAAAAACATTCAGTACTTC	CAWSVLGGLAKNIQYF
once	TRBD2	TRBV5-1	TRBJ2-3	TGCGCCAGCAGCCGGGAGGGTGATACGCAGTATTTT	CASSREGDTQYF
-	-	TRBV6-1	TRBJ1-5	TGTGCCAGCATATCTCGGCAGGGGAGGGAGCAGCCCCAGCATTTT	CASISRQGREQPQHF
-	TRBD1	TRBV27	TRBJ1-1	TGTGCCAGCAGTGGGACAGGTCTGAACACTGAAGCTTTCTTT	CASSGTGLNTEAFF
-	TRBD1	TRBV6-1	TRBJ1-6	TGTGCCAGCACTGCGACAGGGGATAATTCACCCCTCCACTTT	CASTATGDNSPLHF
once	TRBD2	TRBV13	TRBJ2-3	TGTGCCAGCAGCTTAGTTGTGGCGGGGGGACCAGATACGCAGTATTTT	CASSLVVAGGPDTQYF
-	TRBD2	TRBV9	TRBJ2-7	TGTGCCAGCAGCGTAGGGGGTAGCGGGGCTTGGGAGCAGTACTTC	CASSVGGSGAWEQYF
-	TRBD2	TRBV28	TRBJ2-1	TGTGCCAGCAGTTTATGGAGCGGGAGAGGCATCGGTGAGCAGTTCTTC	CASSLWSGRGIGEQFF
-	-	TRBV4-1	TRBJ2-7	TGCGCCAGCAGCCAAGAAATCAGGAGCTCCTACGAGCAGTACTTC	CASSQEIRSSYEQYF
-	TRBD2	TRBV5-4	TRBJ2-7	TGTGCCAGCAGCTTGGCCTCGGGTAGCGGGGGTTACGAGCAGTACTTC	CASSLASGSGGYEQYF
-	-	TRBV29-1	TRBJ2-7	TGCAGCGTATACGGAAGGGGGAGTCCCTACGAGCAGTACTTC	CSVYGRGSPYEQYF
-	-	TRBV7-9	TRBJ1-1	TGTGCCAGCAGGCCCTCCCCCACAGGAAAGAACACTGAAGCTTTCTTT	CASRPSPTGKNTEAFF
few	-	TRBV5-8	TRBJ1-5	TGTGCCAGCAGCTTGGAAGGACTTAGCAATCAGCCCCAGCATTTT	CASSLEGLSNQPQHF
-	-	TRBV7-2	TRBJ1-1	TGTGCCAGCAGCTTTGGGGGGCGGGGGACTGAAGCTTTCTTT	CASSFGGRGTEAFF
once	TRBD1	TRBV19	TRBJ1-4	TGTGCCACCAAGAGGTTAGGGGGCGTCAGTGAAAAACTGTTTTTT	CATKRLGGVSEKLFF
-	TRBD2	TRBV5-1	TRBJ2-7	TGCGCCAGCAGCTTGGGAGTAGCGGGGGGACACGAGCAGTACTTC	CASSLGVAGGHEQYF
-	TRBD2	TRBV2	TRBJ2-1	TGTGCCAGCTCCCGAGAGGCTAGCGGTTACAATGAGCAGTTCTTC	CASSREASGYNEQFF
once	-	TRBV28	TRBJ1-2	TGTGCCAGCAGCCGGCACCTGCGAGTTGCTGCTGCCCCCGATGGCTACACCTTC	CASSRHLRVAAAPDGYTF
-	TRBD2	TRBV7-8	TRBJ2-5	TGTGCCAGCAGCTTCCCCCGACACTCTAGCGGGAGAACACAAGAGACCCAGTACTTC	CASSFPRHSSGRTQETQYF
-	-	TRBV11-2	TRBJ2-1	TGTGCCAGCAGCTTAAGGGATGGCGGGGACTCCTACAATGAGCAGTTCTTC	CASSLRDGGDSYNEQFF
-	TRBD2	TRBV7-6	TRBJ2-3	TGTGCCAGCAGCTTATTGGGCGGGAGGAGTAGGAGTGTGGATACGCAGTATTTT	CASSLLGGRSRSVDTQYF
-	TRBD1	TRBV5-1	TRBJ2-3	TGCGCCAGCAGCTTGTCGACAGGGGCAGATACGCAGTATTTT	CASSLSTGADTQYF
-	-	TRBV5-1	TRBJ1-1	TGCGCCAGCAAAATGGGGTATCGGGTTACTGAAGCTTTCTTT	CASKMGYRVTEAFF
-	-	TRBV18	TRBJ1-6	TGTGCCACCCAAAAGGCAGGGAGCTCCTATAATTCACCCCTCCACTTT	CATQKAGSSYNSPLHF
-	TRBD2	TRBV9	TRBJ2-1	TGTGCCAGCAGCGGCGGACTAGCGGGAGGGCGCGGTGAGCAGTTCTTC	CASSGGLAGGRGEQFF
-	TRBD1	TRBV5-4	TRBJ2-7	TGTGCCAGCAGCCCCCGGGACAGGCCCTACGAGCAGTACTTC	CASSPRDRPYEQYF
-	-	TRBV2	TRBJ2-7	TGTGCCAGCAGTACCCACCCACTAGACGAGCAGTACTTC	CASSTHPLDEQYF
-	-	TRBV5-1	TRBJ2-7	TGCGCCAGCAGCTTGATTGACGGGAGCTCCTACGAGCAGTACTTC	CASSLIDGSSYEQYF
-	-	TRBV5-1	TRBJ1-3	TGCGCCAGCAGCTTAGATACACCCGCTCCGGGCGCCGGAAACACCATATATTTT	CASSLDTPAPGAGNTIYF
-	TRBD1	TRBV13	TRBJ1-1	TGTGCCAGCAGCACCTCGGGACAGGGGAACACTGAAGCTTTCTTT	CASSTSGQGNTEAFF
-	-	TRBV19	TRBJ1-6	TGTGCCAGTAATGCCAGGGAAGGTAGTTCACCCCTCCACTTT	CASNAREGSSPLHF
few	-	TRBV7-9	TRBJ1-1	TGTGCCAGCAGCTTAGGGACTCAAGGTGAAGCTTTCTTT	CASSLGTQGEAFF
few	TRBD1	TRBV5-4	TRBJ1-5	TGTGCCAGCAGTCGTGGACAGGGCGGGAATCAGCCCCAGCATTTT	CASSRGQGGNQPQHF
-	TRBD1	TRBV5-4	TRBJ1-3	TGTGCCAGCAGCTTTGGTCGGGGACAGGGGGCGAACACCATATATTTT	CASSFGRGQGANTIYF